This T cell receptor (beta chain) was retrieved from a study of T cell repertoires in cytomegalovirus infection. Study information: In public TCR beta signatures, there were indications of both CMV infection and matching HLA type.

Study results and caveats: Accumulated public TCR beta family frequency recognized individuals carrying CMV together with the relevant HLA. The study found HLA-C-restricted CMV-specific TCR beta clonotypes dominating the ex vivo response.

The CDR3 covers 15 residues. Germline CDR1 SGHDN, CDR2 FVKESK. TCRdb processed the reads anew with MiXCR; each CDR3 protein has one entry. The sample shows some 450,000 distinct CDR3 sequences, roughly 30% of them seen only once. Details on this clonotype: Its antigen is unidentified. One end of the junction varies from germline; a read error may be responsible.

The rearrangement joins TRBV14 to TRBJ2-2, with TRBD1 identical over 7 bases. This TCR was recovered from a human donor in good health (CMV status not recorded). Some clones in this sample may be carry-over from other donors' samples. The sequenced material came from PBMCs. CDR3 DNA sequence: TGTTCCAGCAGGACGGGACAGCCGAACACCGGGGAGCTGTTTTTT. Protein sequence: CSSRTGQPNTGELFF. Using reference TRBV14 and TRBJ2-2 for the parts outside the CDR3, the full variable domain is EAGVTQFPSHSVIEKGQTVTLRCDPISGHDNLYWYRRVMGKEIKFLLHFVKESKQDESGMPNNRFLAERTGGTYSTLKVQPAELEDSGVYFCSSRTGQPNTGELFFGEGSRLTVL.